This T cell receptor beta chain is drawn from a study of blood T cell repertoires in COVID-19. Study in general: From the United States, Italy and Spain came samples of acute and convalescent COVID-19. PBMCs, B-cell-depleted T cells, or T cells were the source of the cDNA or gDNA that made up the material.

This CDR3 has 16 residues. The junction had 12 bases not matched to a gene; V was cut back by 4 bases and J by 5 bases. CDR1 is SGHRS and CDR2 is YFSETQ in the germline V gene. Repertoires were generated with immunoSEQ multiplex PCR, while TCRdb's copy carries only in-frame clones and drops some. The sample has over 150,000 clones; roughly 88% are singletons. Seattle enrolled patients during active infection and tracked them longitudinally. This sequence joins TRBV5-1 and TRBJ2-5, with 9 bases identical to TRBD2. The sequenced sample was peripheral blood. The TCR originated in a man between 50 and 59 years old with COVID-19, enrolled during active disease. CDR3 in amino acids: CASSPPEGAGGETQYF. As DNA, the CDR3 is TGCGCCAGCAGCCCACCTGAGGGCGCGGGGGGGGAGACCCAGTACTTC.